This T cell receptor beta chain was identified in a study of response to subunit inactivated influenza vaccine listed by TCRdb under 2018. As for the study more broadly: Deep quantitative T cell receptor repertoire profiling was used in the study to track responses to a trivalent subunit inactivated influenza vaccine. What the research found in general, with its limitations: The authors proposed that each seasonal influenza vaccination may bring in only a limited number of new T cells.

Libraries were made using RT-PCR. Sequencing relied on an Illumina HiSeq 2500. The raw public reads went through TCRdb reprocessing: fastp at Q25, MiXCR clone calling, in-frame beta chains kept. Rows merge per CDR3 protein into single entries with the most common DNA and genes. Within this sample are hundreds of thousands of distinct CDR3 sequences, with approximately 15% of them counted one time only. The top ten clonotypes cover 6% to 7% of the sample. Points on this clonotype: Its antigen remains unidentified. No base qualities exist here, and no much larger clone lies one base off it.

CDR1 and CDR2 (SEHNR, FQNEAQ) derive from the germline V gene (reference sequence). The germline V end is reduced by 4 bases and the J end by 4 bases; junction bases left unmatched: 3. From its cysteine to its phenylalanine, the CDR3 spans 14 amino acids. The retained sequence is limited to the CDR3, 42 bases, with the frame set at the first base. The sequence joins TRBV7-9 to TRBJ2-1; 8 of the junction bases match TRBD2. The clonotype was recovered from a man in his fifties who received an inactivated influenza vaccine. Donor details come from another sample of the same person, matched by shared clones. Here the sequenced sample was PBMCs from blood, taken approximately 15 days before vaccination. The nucleotide sequence reads as follows: TGTGCCAGCAGCTCCGCTAGCGGGTACAATGAGCAGTTCTTC. Translation gives CASSSASGYNEQFF.